The rows below give T cell receptor beta chains drawn from one sample of a study of T cells in Graves' hyperthyroidism and ophthalmopathy. A single record per CDR3 protein comes from TCRdb applying MiXCR to the multiplex PCR reads. The sample shows about 260,000 distinct CDR3 sequences, over 15% of them seen only once. Sequencing used blood. These receptors were taken from a woman aged 18 to 35 with Graves' ophthalmopathy. The CDR3 runs from the conserved cysteine through the conserved F or W. Fields, in order: V gene, clone size, D gene, J gene, CDR3 DNA, CDR3 protein. A D gene is named only where the DNA matches it firmly. Clone size is shown for a subset of rows, as once, few, many or a class of expanded clone.

>TRBV27|many|NA|TRBJ2-3
TGTGCCAGCAGCTCCCCCTCATCGGGCACAGATACGCAGTATTTT
CASSSPSSGTDTQYF
>TRBV4-1|many|NA|TRBJ2-3
TGCGCCAGCAGCCAAGTAGGAGTCCGCACAGATACGCAGTATTTT
CASSQVGVRTDTQYF
>TRBV3-1|many|TRBD2|TRBJ2-1
TGTGCCAGCAGCCGATCTCTGACTAGCTGGGGATCCAATGAGCAGTTCTTC
CASSRSLTSWGSNEQFF
>TRBV6-1|NA|NA|TRBJ1-1
TGTGCCAGCAGGGAGACAGAGAGAAACACTGAAGCTTTCTTT
CASRETERNTEAFF
>TRBV20-1|NA|NA|TRBJ2-5
TGCAGTGCTAGAGGGGCCATTGGGACCCAGTACTTC
CSARGAIGTQYF
>TRBV20-1|many|TRBD2|TRBJ2-1
TGCAGTGCTAGAGGGAAGCGGGGGGGGAATGTTAATGAGCAGTTCTTC
CSARGKRGGNVNEQFF
>TRBV2|many|NA|TRBJ1-6
TGTGCCAGCAGTGAAAGTCTGCCAGGGTCCTATAATTCACCCCTCCACTTT
CASSESLPGSYNSPLHF
>TRBV3-1|many|NA|TRBJ1-6
TGTGCCAGCAGCCAAGGCGGTCCGGGACGGTATAATTCACCCCTCCACTTT
CASSQGGPGRYNSPLHF
>TRBV19|few|TRBD2|TRBJ2-2
TGTGCCAGTAAAAGGGCTAGCGGGGTCGGTGGCACCGGGGAGCTGTTTTTT
CASKRASGVGGTGELFF
>TRBV5-1|many|NA|TRBJ2-1
TGCGCCAGCAGCTTGGGGACCACCACCCCGGCCAATGAGCAGTTCTTC
CASSLGTTTPANEQFF
>TRBV11-2|NA|TRBD1|TRBJ2-3
TGTGCCAGCAGCTTAGGGACAGGCTGGACAGATACGCAGTATTTT
CASSLGTGWTDTQYF
>TRBV6-1|NA|NA|TRBJ2-1
TGTGCCGCCACGAGAGGACTTCACAATGAGCAGTTCTTC
CAATRGLHNEQFF
>TRBV13|many|NA|TRBJ1-2
TGTGCCAGCAGCTTAGGCCAGATAGCTAACTATGGCTACACCTTC
CASSLGQIANYGYTF
>TRBV10-3|many|NA|TRBJ1-2
TGTGCCATCAGTGGGAGACAGACTAACTATGGCTACACCTTC
CAISGRQTNYGYTF
>TRBV20-1|many|NA|TRBJ1-2
TGCAGTGCTAGATCCAGGGAATACTATGGCTACACCTTC
CSARSREYYGYTF
>TRBV7-8|many|NA|TRBJ1-3
TGTGCCAGCAGCTATAAGAACTCTGGAAACACCATATATTTT
CASSYKNSGNTIYF
>TRBV20-1|many|NA|TRBJ2-4
TGCAGTGCTAGATGGAGGGGGTTTAAAAACATTCAGTACTTC
CSARWRGFKNIQYF
>TRBV10-3|many|TRBD1|TRBJ1-1
TGTGCCGTCTGGCCGGGGACAGGGGAGGTGCGGACTGAAGCTTTCTTT
CAVWPGTGEVRTEAFF
>TRBV4-1|many|NA|TRBJ1-2
TGCGCCAGCAGCCAAGAGGCGCAGGCGAACTATGGCTACACCTTC
CASSQEAQANYGYTF
>TRBV10-3|NA|NA|TRBJ1-1
TGTGCCATCAGCCGGGGGCGGGACACTGAAGCTTTCTTT
CAISRGRDTEAFF
>TRBV5-1|many|NA|TRBJ1-6
TGCGCCAGCAAAGAAGGACAGAACCTCAATTCACCCCTCCACTTT
CASKEGQNLNSPLHF
>TRBV29-1|many|NA|TRBJ1-1
TGCAGCGTAGGGGGGGTAGATGAAGCTTTCTTT
CSVGGVDEAFF
>TRBV4-1|many|NA|TRBJ1-2
TGCGCCAGCAGCCAAAACTCATGGGGCTACACCTTC
CASSQNSWGYTF
>TRBV7-6|NA|TRBD1|TRBJ2-1
TGTGCCAGCAGCTTACCGGGGACAGGGCAGTTCTTC
CASSLPGTGQFF
>TRBV15|many|NA|TRBJ1-2
TGTGCCACCAGCAGAGAAAAGGCCTTTGGGAGGCAGGGCTATAACTATGGCTACACCTTC
CATSREKAFGRQGYNYGYTF
>TRBV2|once|NA|TRBJ2-1
TGTGCCAGCACTTTGAGTGCTTGGTCTTACAATGAGCAGTTCTTC
CASTLSAWSYNEQFF
>TRBV7-9|many|TRBD2|TRBJ2-1
TGTGCCAGCAGGGACGGCGGGGGGGAGCAGTTCTTC
CASRDGGGEQFF